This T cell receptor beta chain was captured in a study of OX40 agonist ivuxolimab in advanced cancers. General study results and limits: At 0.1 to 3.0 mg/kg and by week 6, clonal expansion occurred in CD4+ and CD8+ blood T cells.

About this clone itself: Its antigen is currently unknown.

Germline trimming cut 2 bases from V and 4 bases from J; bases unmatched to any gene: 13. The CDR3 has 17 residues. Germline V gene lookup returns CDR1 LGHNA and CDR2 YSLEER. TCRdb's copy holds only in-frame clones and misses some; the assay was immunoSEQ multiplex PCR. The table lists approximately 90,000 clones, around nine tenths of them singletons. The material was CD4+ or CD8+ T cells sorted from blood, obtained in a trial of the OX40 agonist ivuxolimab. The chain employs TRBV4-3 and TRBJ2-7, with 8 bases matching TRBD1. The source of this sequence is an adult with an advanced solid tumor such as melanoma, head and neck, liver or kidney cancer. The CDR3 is CASSQYGGSQGAYEQYF. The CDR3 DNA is TGCGCCAGCAGCCAATACGGTGGATCTCAGGGGGCATACGAGCAGTACTTC.